The clone carrying this T cell receptor (beta chain) was observed at least ten times. Sorting defined naive CD8 T cells as CD8+CD4-CCR7+CD45RA+. Bulk TCR libraries were made with methods that had been previously described and with listed TCR primers. TCRdb re-called the PCR reads with MiXCR, one entry per CDR3 protein. The repertoire holds around 460,000 distinct CDR3 sequences, with less than 30% as singletons. The V and J ends lost 5 bases and 6 bases respectively, with 13 bases between them. The V gene's germline CDR1 is MDHEN and CDR2 SYDVKM. The CDR3 runs to 13 residues. The data were obtained in a study of molecular identifiers for immune sequencing clone quantification.

The chain joins TRBV28 to TRBJ2-5; D is tentatively TRBD1 or TRBD2 (5 bases each). The receptor was isolated from a human donor in good health. Some libraries in this study had Jurkat cell RNA spiked in. The sequenced sample consisted of naive CD8+ T cells from blood, with Jurkat cell RNA spiked in. The subset: FACS-sorted CD8+CD4-CCR7+CD45RA+ naive T cells. The CDR3: CASSPGAPKTQYF. In DNA, the CDR3 is TGTGCCAGCAGTCCCGGGGCGCCGAAGACCCAGTACTTC.